This TCR beta chain was sequenced during a study of cytomegalovirus exposure and HLA in healthy donors. On the study more broadly: As an earlier analysis found, around 200 million T cells yielded around 110 million unique TCR beta sequences. Study-wide points: The study assumed roughly uniform donor sequencing depth for presence/absence analyses. Other equally common chains were less clonally expanded than HLA-associated TCR beta chains, a later analysis showed.

Vbeta (60) and Jbeta (13) primers were used in the PCR. Clones were sequenced by immunoSEQ multiplex PCR, and TCRdb holds only the in-frame ones, with some missing. The sample has under 200,000 clones, over 80% seen once. Germline CDR1 and CDR2: MGHDK and SYGVNS. CDR3 size: 13 residues. V was trimmed by 8 bases and J by 11 bases, leaving 21 bases between them. In regard to this clone: The antigen is not known.

The chain is built from TRBV25-1 and TRBJ2-5; D may be TRBD1 (5 bases). The source material was PBMCs. This clonotype was obtained from a male donor in good health and CMV-seropositive. The CDR3 DNA sequence: TGTGCCAGCCGCTCAATAGGGGATCTGGAGCAGTACTTC. Its protein product is CASRSIGDLEQYF.